The 3 T cell receptor beta chains below were found in one sample sequenced in a study of blood T cell repertoires in COVID-19. Data came from immunoSEQ multiplex PCR; TCRdb stores just in-frame clones and leaves some out. The profile covers a few hundred thousand clones, with more than 80% appearing a single time and approximately 8.7% taken by the ten largest. Material for sequencing was PBMCs or T cells enriched from blood (not recorded which). The receptors here all came from a man between 40 and 49 years old who had recovered from COVID-19.

The chain is built from TRBV6-6 and TRBJ2-7; 7 nucleotides align to TRBD1. The CDR3 consists of 15 residues. Germline CDR1 reads MNHNY; CDR2 reads SVGAGI (reference sequence). Germline trimming cut 2 bases from V and 3 bases from J; bases unmatched to any gene: 7. CDR3 in amino acids: CASSYLGQDSYEQYF. The CDR3 nucleotides read TGTGCCAGCAGTTACCTCGGACAGGACAGCTACGAGCAGTACTTC.

This clone is a singleton in its sample. The V gene is TRBV12-5, the J gene TRBJ2-5; D might be TRBD1 (5 bases). Germline assignment: CDR1 LGHNT and CDR2 FRNRAP. The CDR3 extends over 13 amino acids. V lost 6 bases to trimming and J lost 7 bases, with 15 bases between them. The CDR3 coding sequence is TGTGCTAGTGGCTCAGGACATGCCGGGACCCAGTACTTC. It yields the protein CASGSGHAGTQYF.

This chain links TRBV7-9 with TRBJ1-5, with D possibly TRBD1 on 5 matching bases. Germline loops: CDR1 SEHNR, CDR2 FQNEAQ (reference sequence). V lost 1 base, J lost 9 bases, and 10 bases lay in between. CDR3 size: 13 residues. In DNA, the CDR3 is TGTGCCAGCAGCTTAGGGGGGGAGGGGCCCCAGCATTTT. This translates into CASSLGGEGPQHF.